One and the same sample provided the 10 T cell receptor beta chains below, sequenced in a study of T cells in Graves' hyperthyroidism and ophthalmopathy (dated by TCRdb to about 2019). Libraries were made using multiplex PCR. Sequencing used an Illumina HiSeq 2000. Amplification of TCR beta CDR3 regions was carried out from RNA transcripts. The first round of RT-PCR for the TCR CDR3 was performed with the HTBI primer set and the Qiagen OneStep RT-PCR kit. Using fastp trimming at Q25 and MiXCR clonotype assembly, TCRdb reanalyzed the public sequencing data and kept in-frame beta chains. Each entry is one CDR3 protein sequence, shown with its most common DNA and genes. In this sample the table shows about 680,000 distinct CDR3 sequences, 30% to 40% of which occur a single time. Around 30% of the sample comes from the top ten. The sequencing input was blood. The receptors originated from a middle-aged woman with Graves' hyperthyroidism.

In this sample, this clonotype turned up many times. This chain joins TRBV10-3 and TRBJ2-7; D unresolved. The germline gives CDR1 ENHRY, CDR2 SYGVKD. V dropped 3 bases and J dropped 2 bases, with 8 bases sitting between them. CDR3 length equals 13 residues. CDR3 sequence (DNA): TGTGCCATCAGTGATCTAGACCCCTACGAGCAGTACTTC. Its protein product is CAISDLDPYEQYF.

The sample holds a few counts of this clonotype. The chain is built from TRBV5-8 and TRBJ1-1; D is unresolved. The germline V and J ends were trimmed by 6 bases and 3 bases, with 12 bases remaining between them. CDR1 is SGHTS and CDR2 is YDEGEE in the germline V gene. CDR3 size: 13 residues. The chain's CDR3 is CASNYASHTEAFF. The CDR3 DNA follows: TGTGCCAGCAACTACGCCAGCCACACTGAAGCTTTCTTT.

This clonotype was seen ten or more times. This chain connects TRBV10-1 to TRBJ2-5; D is undetermined. This CDR3 is 14 amino acids long. The germline CDR1 and CDR2 sequences are WNHNN and SYGVQD (reference sequence). Trimming took 0 bases from V and 5 from J, leaving 10 bases between them. The DNA for the CDR3 is TGCGCCAGCAGTGAGTCCGGGCCCCGGGAGACCCAGTACTTC. Its translation is CASSESGPRETQYF.

This clonotype was seen at least ten times. The chain combines TRBV7-9 with TRBJ1-6; D unresolved. Trimming cost V 3 bases and J 10 bases, with 16 bases left between them. The germline CDR1 and CDR2 sequences are SEHNR and FQNEAQ (reference sequence). The CDR3 loop spans 15 amino acids. CDR3 amino acids: CASSLETGPGSPLHF. The DNA for the CDR3 is TGTGCCAGCAGCTTGGAGACGGGTCCTGGATCACCCCTCCACTTT.

V is TRBV27 and J is TRBJ1-6, with a possible D match to TRBD1 (6 bases). Germline CDR1 and CDR2: MNHEY and SMNVEV (reference sequence). Trimming stripped 4 bases from V and 6 bases from J, with 16 bases between. There are 16 residues in the CDR3. The CDR3 protein is CASSSFGGRGNSPLHF. DNA for the CDR3: TGTGCCAGCAGTTCGTTCGGGGGGCGCGGTAATTCACCCCTCCACTTT.

This clonotype came up a few times. The chain joins TRBV7-2 to TRBJ1-1; no clear D. Germline-derived CDR1 and CDR2 are SGHTA and FQGNSA. This CDR3 comprises 13 residues. V was clipped by 6 bases and J by 3 bases, with 11 bases between them. CDR3 nucleotides: TGTGCCAGCAGAGAACCCGGGGACACTGAAGCTTTCTTT. Translated: CASREPGDTEAFF.

Ten or more counts support this clonotype. CDR3: CSVVVIEAFF. DNA of the CDR3: TGCAGCGTTGTCGTGATTGAAGCTTTCTTT. V usage is TRBV29-1 and J usage is TRBJ1-1; no clear D. The CDR3 loop spans 10 amino acids. V was trimmed by 4 bases and J by 7 bases, leaving 7 bases between them. In germline, CDR1 is SQVTM, CDR2 ANQGSEA.

The chain joins TRBV5-1 to TRBJ2-7; D remains ambiguous. This CDR3 region has 14 residues. Trimming cost V 4 bases and J 3 bases, with 14 bases left between them. Germline CDR1 and CDR2: SGHRS and YFSETQ. The CDR3 loop is CASSPNLGGYEQYF. The CDR3 bases are TGCGCCAGCAGCCCAAATCTAGGTGGCTACGAGCAGTACTTC.

The sample holds many counts of this clonotype. V and J are TRBV29-1 and TRBJ1-1, with a tentative D call TRBD1 (6 bases). CDR3 length: 11 amino acids. With 7 bases removed from V and 2 bases from J, the gap between germline ends came to 8 bases. Germline CDR1 SQVTM, CDR2 ANQGSEA. The CDR3 loop is CSGTANTEAFF. The CDR3, as DNA: TGCAGCGGGACAGCTAACACTGAAGCTTTCTTT.

The CDR3: CAISWGSSYEQYF. The CDR3 coding sequence is TGTGCCATCAGTTGGGGGAGCTCCTACGAGCAGTACTTC. The rearrangement uses TRBV10-3 and TRBJ2-7; possibly TRBD1 or TRBD2 for D (5 bases each). Trimming removed 5 bases at V and 0 bases at J, with 8 bases between. From germline, CDR1 is ENHRY and CDR2 SYGVKD. CDR3 size: 13 residues.